The 28 T cell receptor beta chains below come from one sample, sequenced in a study of graft-versus-host responses after intestinal transplantation. The plating included roughly 200,000 irradiated, violet-dye-labeled stimulator cells together with roughly 200,000 CFSE-labeled responder cells. Data came from immunoSEQ multiplex PCR; TCRdb stores just in-frame clones and leaves some out. This table has fewer than 15,000 clones, over 35% appearing once. This material consisted of alloreactive CD8+ T cells from a mixed lymphocyte reaction culture, taken before intestinal transplant. Regarding subset: CFSE-low proliferating T cells sorted from roughly six-day pre-transplant mixed lymphocyte reaction (GvH or HvG direction). The receptors derive from a human patient who received an intestinal transplant.

Only a few counts were recorded for this clone. The V gene is TRBV4-1, the J gene TRBJ1-6; D not certain. The CDR3 runs to 17 residues. Germline V CDR1 and CDR2: MGHRA, YSYEKL. V was pared by 0 bases and J by 6 bases, with 15 bases between. The chain's CDR3 is CASSQEQIRLPNSPLHF. In DNA form, the CDR3 reads TGCGCCAGCAGCCAAGAACAGATCCGACTGCCTAATTCACCCCTCCACTTT.

This clone was seen a few times. V usage is TRBV7-9 and J usage is TRBJ1-2; D uncertain. The CDR3 runs 16 residues. In germline, CDR1 is SEHNR, CDR2 FQNEAQ (reference sequence). Trimming cost V 7 bases and J 1 base, with 19 bases left between them. CDR3 protein: CASTKSEGVFNYGYTF. The CDR3 DNA reads as TGTGCCAGCACCAAATCGGAGGGCGTCTTTAACTATGGCTACACCTTC.

The table lists this clone with a few counts. The chain joins TRBV13 to TRBJ2-5, with D possibly being TRBD2 (5 bases). Germline CDR1 reads PRHDT; CDR2 reads FYEKMQ (reference sequence). CDR3 length: 14 amino acids. The germline V and J ends were trimmed by 3 bases and 3 bases, with 11 bases remaining between them. CDR3 loop: CASSLGAPKETQYF. CDR3 in DNA: TGTGCCAGCAGCTTGGGAGCCCCCAAAGAGACCCAGTACTTC.

The CDR3 nucleotides read TGTGCCAGCAGCGAGGCAGCGGGGGGGAGGGGAGATACGCAGTATTTT. Amino acid sequence: CASSEAAGGRGDTQYF. The chain is built from TRBV7-9 and TRBJ2-3; 10 bases map to TRBD2. V lost 5 bases, J lost 5 bases, and 10 bases stayed unmatched. The CDR3 has 16 amino acids. Germline lookup yields CDR1 SEHNR and CDR2 FQNEAQ (reference sequence).

The chain carries TRBV18 and TRBJ2-1; TRBD2 matches 9 bases. Germline V CDR1 and CDR2: KGHSH, LQKENI. V dropped 4 bases and J dropped 7; count of bases not matched to a gene: 8. The CDR3 consists of 15 residues. DNA for the CDR3: TGTGCCAGCTCACTCGCGGGGGGGCCTTTAAATGAGCAGTTCTTC. Protein: CASSLAGGPLNEQFF.

The chain is built from TRBV2 and TRBJ1-2; D remains unclear. The germline V and J ends were trimmed by 11 bases and 8 bases, with 18 bases remaining between them. The CDR3 sequence is 12 residues long. Per germline, CDR1 SNHLY and CDR2 FYNNEI. CDR3 sequence reads: CACNPPGEGYTF. The CDR3 DNA reads TGTGCCTGTAACCCTCCCGGAGAGGGCTACACCTTC.

This clone was recorded a few times. V is TRBV4-3 and J is TRBJ2-1, with D perhaps assigned TRBD1 or TRBD2 (6 bases each). Germline assignment: CDR1 LGHNA and CDR2 YSLEER. Trimming left V 9 bases short and J 2 bases short, with 14 bases between. This CDR3 is 14 amino acids long. CDR3 in DNA: TGCGCCAGTGTCAGAGGGGGGCCCTACAATGAGCAGTTCTTC. Its translation is CASVRGGPYNEQFF.

The chain uses TRBV4-1 and TRBJ2-7; D could derive from TRBD1 or TRBD2 (5 bases each). CDR1 and CDR2 (germline): MGHRA, YSYEKL. There are 13 residues in the CDR3. V was clipped by 8 bases and J by 2 bases, with 13 bases between them. CDR3 sequence: CASAVWGTYEQYF. Here the CDR3 DNA reads TGCGCCAGCGCAGTCTGGGGGACCTACGAGCAGTACTTC.

The chain links TRBV4-1 to TRBJ2-7; 10 nucleotides agree with TRBD2. Germline V gives CDR1 MGHRA, CDR2 YSYEKL. This CDR3 comprises 17 residues. Trimming took 3 bases from V and 4 from J; bases not matched to a gene: 12. The CDR3 spells CASSHRAGLAIWYEQYF. The CDR3 nucleotides are TGCGCCAGCAGCCACCGGGCGGGACTAGCGATATGGTACGAGCAGTACTTC.

V is TRBV6-1 and J is TRBJ1-2, with D maybe TRBD1 (5 bases). CDR3 size: 16 residues. Germline assignment: CDR1 MNHNS and CDR2 SASEGT. The V end was cut by 3 bases, the J end by 6 bases, with 20 bases between. CDR3 in DNA: TGTGCCAGCAGTGATCTTGGACTGAAGGCAGGGCATGGCTACACCTTC. This encodes CASSDLGLKAGHGYTF.

In its sample, this clone was seen a few times. This chain joins TRBV7-9 and TRBJ2-1; no clear D gene. Germline values: CDR1 SEHNR, CDR2 FQNEAQ (reference sequence). CDR3 length: 12 amino acids. The V end lost 7 bases, the J end lost 0 bases, and 4 bases lay between the germline ends. The CDR3 nucleotides are TGTGCCAGCATAACCTCCTACAATGAGCAGTTCTTC. Encoded protein: CASITSYNEQFF.

The sample holds a few counts of this clone. The gene calls are TRBV30 and TRBJ2-6; D is possibly TRBD1 (5 bases). The V end lost 2 bases, the J end lost 4 bases, and 9 bases lay between the germline ends. Looked up from germline, CDR1 is GTSNPN and CDR2 is SVGIG (reference sequence). The CDR3 is 14 amino acids. The CDR3 reads CAWSQGSGANVLTF. CDR3 bases: TGTGCCTGGAGTCAGGGCTCGGGGGCCAACGTCCTGACTTTC.

The genes are TRBV2 and TRBJ2-7, with D hard to call. V lost 3 bases, J lost 2 bases, and 2 bases lay in between. Germline values: CDR1 SNHLY, CDR2 FYNNEI. The CDR3 is 11 residues long. CDR3 coding DNA: TGTGCCAGCAGTGACACCTACGAGCAGTACTTC. Translating it yields CASSDTYEQYF. The entire variable domain, with the rest obtained from reference TRBV2 and TRBJ2-7, is as follows: EPEVTQTPSHQVTQMGQEVILRCVPISNHLYFYWYRQILGQKVEFLVSFYNNEISEKSEIFDDQFSVERPDGSNFTLKIRSTKLEDSAMYFCASSDTYEQYFGPGTRLTVT.

There are a few counts of this clone. The chain carries TRBV19 and TRBJ2-3; no definite D call. The CDR3 length is 14 residues. V lost 1 base and J 3 bases, leaving 8 bases between the germline ends. The germline V gene has CDR1 LNHDA and CDR2 SQIVND (reference sequence). CDR3 DNA: TGTGCCAGTAGTATAGGATTGGGGACAGATACGCAGTATTTT. Its protein product is CASSIGLGTDTQYF.

V is TRBV7-8 and J is TRBJ2-5, with a tentative D call TRBD2 (5 bases). CDR3 length equals 13 residues. The V end was cut by 5 bases, the J end by 9 bases, with 16 bases between. The germline V gene has CDR1 SGHVS and CDR2 FQNEAQ. The CDR3 DNA sequence: TGTGCCAGCAGCAACCGTCGTCCCGGGGCCCAGTACTTC. Protein sequence: CASSNRRPGAQYF.

This clone was recorded only once. The chain is built from TRBV4-1 and TRBJ2-1; TRBD2 might be the D (5 bases). Trimming shortened V by 3 bases and J by 7 bases, and 10 bases separated the two germline ends. Germline assignment: CDR1 MGHRA and CDR2 YSYEKL. This CDR3 is built from 13 residues. CDR3 in amino acids: CASSQLRGNEQFF. CDR3 in DNA: TGCGCCAGCAGCCAGTTACGAGGGAATGAGCAGTTCTTC.

This clone was detected only a few times. The V call is TRBV27, the J call TRBJ2-2; the D is unclear. The ends were cut back, 6 bases at V and 3 bases at J, with 11 bases in the middle. The CDR3 runs 14 residues. Per the germline V gene, CDR1 is MNHEY and CDR2 is SMNVEV (reference sequence). The CDR3 here is CASSFAADTGELFF. CDR3 nucleotides: TGTGCCAGCAGCTTTGCCGCGGACACCGGGGAGCTGTTTTTT.

The chain has TRBV19 and TRBJ2-1; weak D call: TRBD2 (5 bases). The CDR3 runs 13 residues. Germline CDR1 and CDR2: LNHDA and SQIVND (reference sequence). Trimming removed 3 bases at V and 7 bases at J, with 10 bases between. The CDR3 DNA is TGTGCCAGTAGTATTGGAGGTGGGAATGAGCAGTTCTTC. This codes for CASSIGGGNEQFF.

This clone is medium-sized (0.01 to 0.1%) by share. This chain links TRBV5-1 with TRBJ2-7; 7 bases line up with TRBD2. V was pared by 4 bases and J by 5 bases, with 6 bases of the junction left unmatched. Per the germline V gene, CDR1 is SGHRS and CDR2 is YFSETQ. CDR3 length: 13 residues. The CDR3 protein is CASSQGGVHEQYF. CDR3 bases: TGCGCCAGCAGCCAGGGAGGGGTTCACGAGCAGTACTTC.

The chain employs TRBV27 and TRBJ2-1; 7 positions agree with TRBD2. CDR1 is MNHEY, CDR2 SMNVEV, per germline (reference sequence). The CDR3 length is 14 residues. Trimming cost V 6 bases and J 8 bases; bases outside gene matches: 10. CDR3 DNA: TGTGCCAGCAGACGGGTGGGGGGGATCGATGAGCAGTTCTTC. Translated, it gives CASRRVGGIDEQFF.

This clone is judged medium-sized. The gene calls are TRBV19 and TRBJ1-1; D not resolved. The CDR3 totals 13 residues. CDR1 LNHDA and CDR2 SQIVND come from the germline V gene (reference sequence). The V end was cut by 0 bases, the J end by 7 bases, with 9 bases between. CDR3 sequence reads: CASSIDGLYEAFF. For the CDR3, the DNA is TGTGCCAGTAGTATAGATGGGTTGTATGAAGCTTTCTTT. Full variable domain (remainder filled in from reference TRBV19 and TRBJ1-1): DGGITQSPKYLFRKEGQNVTLSCEQNLNHDAMYWYRQDPGQGLRLIYYSQIVNDFQKGDIAEGYSVSREKKESFPLTVTSAQKNPTAFYLCASSIDGLYEAFFGQGTRLTVV.

V usage is TRBV7-9 and J usage is TRBJ1-1; D is undetermined. Between the trimmed V and J ends, which lost 4 bases and 0 bases, there was a span of 9 bases. This CDR3 has 14 amino acids. CDR1 and CDR2 (germline): SEHNR, FQNEAQ (reference sequence). CDR3 nucleotides: TGTGCCAGCAGCTCAGGCCTTATGAACACTGAAGCTTTCTTT. This encodes CASSSGLMNTEAFF.

This clone was detected a few times. The genes are TRBV4-1 and TRBJ2-5; D is uncertain. CDR3 length equals 15 residues. Trimming took 2 bases from V and 7 from J, leaving 17 bases between them. Looked up from germline, CDR1 is MGHRA and CDR2 is YSYEKL. CDR3 nucleotide sequence: TGCGCCAGCAGCCAACCTATGAAGGCGTCGGGGACCCAGTACTTC. Its translation: CASSQPMKASGTQYF.

This chain joins TRBV27 and TRBJ1-1, with 7 bases fitting TRBD1. Germline values: CDR1 MNHEY, CDR2 SMNVEV (reference sequence). Trimming took 6 bases from V and 4 from J; bases not matched to a gene: 2. This CDR3 comprises 12 residues. CDR3 coding DNA: TGTGCCAGCAGGGAGGGGGCCACTGAAGCTTTCTTT. Translated: CASREGATEAFF.

The chain links TRBV4-2 to TRBJ2-1; unclear D gene. This CDR3 region has 12 residues. Germline V CDR1 and CDR2: LGHNA, YNFKEQ. The germline V and J ends were trimmed by 0 bases and 10 bases, with 7 bases remaining between them. The CDR3 reads CASSQDRPEQFF. In DNA, the CDR3 is TGTGCCAGCAGCCAAGATCGGCCGGAGCAGTTCTTC.

This clone occurred a few times. This chain joins TRBV5-5 and TRBJ2-1; TRBD1 agrees at 8 bases. Germline assignment: CDR1 SGHKS and CDR2 YYEKEE (reference sequence). The CDR3 contains 15 residues. J gave up 5 bases and V 0 bases, and 4 bases lay outside the gene matches. The CDR3 spells CASSLGQGAHNEQFF. In DNA form, the CDR3 reads TGTGCCAGCAGCTTGGGGCAGGGGGCGCACAATGAGCAGTTCTTC. The full variable domain, its missing parts supplied by reference TRBV5-5 and TRBJ2-1, is DAGVTQSPTHLIKTRGQQVTLRCSPISGHKSVSWYQQVLGQGPQFIFQYYEKEERGRGNFPDRFSARQFPNYSSELNVNALLLGDSALYLCASSLGQGAHNEQFFGPGTRLTVL.

The chain couples TRBV13 to TRBJ2-3; D remains ambiguous. The V and J ends lost 3 bases and 4 bases respectively, with 5 bases between them. CDR3 length equals 12 residues. Germline CDR1 is PRHDT and CDR2 is FYEKMQ (reference sequence). CDR3 nucleotides: TGTGCCAGCAGCTTGGGTGCAGATACGCAGTATTTT. It translates to CASSLGADTQYF.

The J gene is TRBJ1-6, the V gene TRBV9; TRBD1 might be the D (5 bases). Trimming removed 3 bases from V and 8 bases from J, with 15 bases in between. Germline loops: CDR1 SGDLS, CDR2 YYNGEE. There are 15 residues in the CDR3. CDR3 nucleotide sequence: TGTGCCAGCAGCGGGGGGACCGGGAATTATTCACCCCTCCACTTT. It codes for CASSGGTGNYSPLHF.